This T cell receptor (beta chain) emerged from a study of blood T cell repertoires in COVID-19. About the study: Researchers got acute and convalescent COVID-19 samples from the United States, Italy and Spain. Sample material is recorded as cDNA or gDNA derived from T cells, B-cell-depleted T cells, or PBMCs.

Methods used by the authors: Reference gene primer amplification in the assay estimated nucleated cell counts. This table comes from immunoSEQ multiplex PCR, and its TCRdb copy is limited to in-frame clones, with some not included. D and trimming were read from the DNA, whereas the V and J calls and clone size are those reported in that table. The sample holds about 87,000 clones; 60% to 80% are singletons and the top ten take approximately 4%. The CDR3 totals 12 residues. This TCR derives from a woman between 45 and 60 years old with acute or convalescent COVID-19. The sample comprised peripheral blood. The rearrangement joins TRBV21-1 to TRBJ2-7; TRBD1, the table's D call, was not compared with the DNA. TRBV21-1 is marked as a pseudogene. The CDR3 here is CARGTDSYEQYF. CDR3 coding DNA: TGTGCCAGGGGGACAGACTCCTACGAGCAGTACTTC.